The 20 T cell receptor beta chains below all came from one sample that was sequenced in a study of human T cells and chemical hapten exposure. TCRdb independently ran MiXCR on the RACE reads; one entry per CDR3 protein. The data hold more than 55,000 distinct CDR3 sequences, with roughly 9.2% observed a single time. Time point: patch test 1, 2 weeks after DPC sensitization. This sample's treatment: therapeutic diphenylcyclopropenone sensitization with weekly scalp DPC. The material was whole blood, obtained in connection with sensitization to the hapten diphenylcyclopropenone (DPC). The receptors derive from a woman between 35 and 50 years old with alopecia areata. Some clones in this sample may be carry-over from other donors' samples.

The chain has TRBV10-3 and TRBJ2-5, with 8 bases fitting TRBD2. With 8 bases clipped from V and 7 bases from J, the junction kept 3 bases outside the gene matches. The CDR3 extends over 11 amino acids. CDR1 is ENHRY and CDR2 is SYGVKD in the germline V gene. The CDR3 DNA reads as TGTGCCATCGGGGCGGGGGGGACCCAGTACTTC. It translates to CAIGAGGTQYF.

This clonotype came up many times. Here the CDR3 DNA reads TGTGCCAGCAGTATAAACCCTGGTATAGCCAAAAACATTCAGTACTTC. Protein sequence: CASSINPGIAKNIQYF. This rearrangement joins TRBV27 to TRBJ2-4; D not resolved. This CDR3 contains 16 residues. Germline V gene data show CDR1 as MNHEY and CDR2 as SMNVEV (reference sequence). V was pared by 5 bases and J by 0 bases, with 14 bases between.

CDR3 nucleotide sequence: TGTGCCAGCAGAACCGTGGCCGGGGCGGGTAATGAGCAGTTCTTC. Its protein is CASRTVAGAGNEQFF. V and J are TRBV11-2 and TRBJ2-1, with D possibly being TRBD1 or TRBD2 (5 bases each). V lost 6 bases, J lost 7 bases, and 19 bases lay in between. Per the germline V gene, CDR1 is SGHAT and CDR2 is FQNNGV. This CDR3 region has 15 residues.

At least ten counts were recorded for this clonotype. The chain is built from TRBV6-2 or TRBV6-3 and TRBJ1-5; tentative D call: TRBD1 (6 bases). CDR1 and CDR2 from the germline V gene are MNHEY and SVGEGT. Trimming removed 2 bases from V and 2 bases from J, with 13 bases in between. CDR3 length: 16 residues. For the CDR3, the DNA is TGTGCCAGCAGTTACATGGCAGGGGAGCGCAATCAGCCCCAGCATTTT. Translating it yields CASSYMAGERNQPQHF.

This clonotype appeared many times. The CDR3 protein is CASSLTRLPSPLHF. The DNA of the CDR3 is TGCGCCAGCAGCCTAACACGTCTACCGTCACCCCTCCACTTT. This chain uses TRBV5-1 with TRBJ1-6; D unclear. In germline, CDR1 is SGHRS, CDR2 YFSETQ. There are 14 residues in the CDR3. The V gene lost 4 bases and the J gene lost 10 bases, with 15 bases spanning the gap.

This rearrangement joins TRBV9 to TRBJ2-2, with D perhaps TRBD2 (6 bases). V gave up 4 bases and J gave up 5 bases, with 24 bases separating them. Germline CDR1 SGDLS, CDR2 YYNGEE. This CDR3 has 18 amino acids. CDR3 loop: CASSPTAWGGAGTGELFF. DNA of the CDR3: TGTGCCAGCAGCCCCACGGCCTGGGGCGGGGCGGGGACCGGGGAGCTGTTTTTT.

The table lists this clonotype with a few counts. This rearrangement joins TRBV7-9 to TRBJ2-4; D possibly uses TRBD1 or TRBD2 (5 bases each). The CDR3 totals 15 residues. Germline V lookup: CDR1 SEHNR, CDR2 FQNEAQ (reference sequence). Trimming pared 2 bases from V and 2 bases from J, leaving 10 bases between. CDR3 in amino acids: CASSLLGDTKNIQYF. The CDR3 DNA reads as TGTGCCAGCAGCTTATTGGGGGATACCAAAAACATTCAGTACTTC.

This clonotype was observed at least ten times. The genes are TRBV30 and TRBJ1-2, with 7 bases aligning to TRBD1. V gave up 1 base and J gave up 3 bases; unmatched junction bases: 2. Per the germline V gene, CDR1 is GTSNPN and CDR2 is SVGIG (reference sequence). This CDR3 spans 13 amino acids. This CDR3 is CAWSAGTDYGYTF. The CDR3 region has the DNA TGTGCCTGGAGTGCGGGGACAGACTATGGCTACACCTTC.

This clonotype has ten or more counts. V and J are TRBV4-1 and TRBJ1-3, with D possibly matching TRBD1 (5 bases). The length of the CDR3 is 15 residues. Per germline, CDR1 MGHRA and CDR2 YSYEKL. Trimming shortened V by 1 base and J by 5 bases, and 12 bases separated the two germline ends. DNA for the CDR3: TGCGCCAGCAGCCAAGGCCAAGCAGGGCGAAACACCATATATTTT. Translated: CASSQGQAGRNTIYF.

The sample holds many counts of this clonotype. The chain carries TRBV18 and TRBJ1-6; perhaps TRBD1 as D (5 bases). Germline CDR1 is KGHSH and CDR2 is LQKENI. The V gene lost 0 bases and the J gene lost 7 bases, with 10 bases spanning the gap. This CDR3 contains 15 residues. The CDR3 nucleotides read TGTGCCAGCTCACCACCGACCGGGGGGAATTCACCCCTCCACTTT. Translation: CASSPPTGGNSPLHF.

This clonotype was seen more than once but under ten times. The rearrangement joins TRBV5-6 to TRBJ2-4; the D call may be TRBD1 or TRBD2 (6 bases each). The CDR3 runs 18 residues. CDR1 and CDR2 from the germline V gene are SGHDT and YYEEEE. The V gene lost 4 bases and the J gene lost 1 base, with 21 bases spanning the gap. CDR3 bases: TGTGCCAGCAGCCGCGAAAGGGGGGCGGGCGGCGCCAAAAACATTCAGTACTTC. Translation gives CASSRERGAGGAKNIQYF.

This clonotype was detected ten times or more. The genes are TRBV7-9 and TRBJ2-7; 7 bases line up with TRBD1. From germline, CDR1 is SEHNR and CDR2 FQNEAQ (reference sequence). The CDR3 spans 12 residues. The trim removed 6 bases at V and 5 bases at J, leaving 4 bases unmatched. The CDR3 loop reads CASSRDRDEQYF. CDR3 coding DNA: TGTGCCAGCAGTCGCGACAGGGACGAGCAGTACTTC.

Concerning this clonotype itself: A read error is possible here, since a much larger clone lies one base away. The chain carries TRBV5-8 and TRBJ2-2, with TRBD2 as a possible D gene (7 bases). The CDR3 covers 17 residues. V lost 1 base to trimming and J lost 1 base, with 14 bases between them. Germline V lookup: CDR1 SGHTS, CDR2 YDEGEE. This chain's CDR3 is CASSLCGGLLNTGELFF. In DNA, the CDR3 is TGTGCCAGCAGCTTGTGCGGGGGCCTCCTGAACACCGGGGAGCTGTTTTTT.

The gene calls are TRBV5-1 and TRBJ2-7; 8 bases are shared with TRBD1. J gave up 3 bases and V 0 bases, and 5 bases lay outside the gene matches. The germline CDR1 and CDR2 sequences are SGHRS and YFSETQ. The CDR3 spans 15 residues. The CDR3 is CASSLAGGAGYEQYF. The CDR3 DNA is TGCGCCAGCAGCTTGGCAGGGGGCGCCGGCTACGAGCAGTACTTC.

This clonotype was found many times. The chain combines TRBV5-1 with TRBJ1-2, with D perhaps TRBD1 (5 bases). The CDR3 covers 13 residues. Germline-derived CDR1 and CDR2 are SGHRS and YFSETQ. The V end was cut by 4 bases, the J end by 0 bases, with 7 bases between. The CDR3 DNA follows: TGCGCCAGCAGCGACAGAGCTAACTATGGCTACACCTTC. Its protein is CASSDRANYGYTF.

This clonotype was detected many times. The chain recombines TRBV5-1 with TRBJ2-7; perhaps TRBD2 as D (5 bases). V gave up 0 bases and J gave up 3 bases, with 13 bases separating them. Germline V CDR1 and CDR2: SGHRS, YFSETQ. This CDR3 spans 15 amino acids. CDR3 nucleotides: TGCGCCAGCAGCTTGGAAGGGAGCACCCACTACGAGCAGTACTTC. Its translation: CASSLEGSTHYEQYF.

The chain has TRBV4-2 and TRBJ2-7, with D unclear. CDR3 length: 14 residues. Trimming took 0 bases from V and 3 from J, leaving 9 bases between them. CDR1 and CDR2 from the germline V gene are LGHNA and YNFKEQ. CDR3 amino acids: CASSQDRVDYEQYF. In nucleotides, the CDR3 is TGTGCCAGCAGCCAAGACCGGGTCGACTACGAGCAGTACTTC.

At least ten counts were recorded for this clonotype. The V call is TRBV18, the J call TRBJ1-4; D uncertain. V lost 0 bases and J lost 1, with 9 bases in between. Germline assignment: CDR1 KGHSH and CDR2 LQKENI. CDR3 length: 16 amino acids. The DNA of the CDR3 is TGTGCCAGCTCACCACCACTACGTGGAACTAATGAAAAACTGTTTTTT. This codes for CASSPPLRGTNEKLFF.

This clonotype was observed at least ten times. The rearrangement links TRBV7-2 to TRBJ2-1; tentative D call: TRBD2 (6 bases). Germline V CDR1 and CDR2: SGHTA, FQGNSA. The germline V and J ends were trimmed by 2 bases and 0 bases, with 11 bases remaining between them. The CDR3 length is 16 residues. DNA of the CDR3: TGTGCCAGCAGCTTATCTAGCGCGAGCTCCTACAATGAGCAGTTCTTC. It translates to CASSLSSASSYNEQFF.

The rearrangement links TRBV6-1 to TRBJ1-5, with 7 bases fitting TRBD1. J was trimmed by 2 bases and V by 5 bases; bases with no gene match: 9. This CDR3 comprises 16 residues. CDR1 is MNHNS, CDR2 SASEGT, per germline. CDR3 sequence: CASSWDSQGGNQPQHF. The CDR3 DNA is TGTGCCAGCAGTTGGGACAGTCAGGGAGGCAATCAGCCCCAGCATTTT.